The 5 T cell receptor beta chains given below trace back to one sample, sequenced in a study of T cells in localized non-small cell lung cancer. Profiled with immunoSEQ multiplex PCR; TCRdb holds only in-frame clones, not every one. The data contain about 3,100 clones, 23% of them singletons. The sequences come from normal lung tissue next to the tumor, collected before any cancer treatment. The receptor source for this set is a woman aged 40-70 years with stage I lung adenocarcinoma.

In this sample, this clone turned up a few times. The chain recombines TRBV30 with TRBJ1-1, with D uncertain. CDR1 and CDR2 (germline): GTSNPN, SVGIG (reference sequence). Between the trimmed V and J ends, which lost 4 bases and 5 bases, there was a span of 11 bases. The CDR3 covers 12 residues. The CDR3 here is CAWILGMTEAFF. DNA of the CDR3: TGTGCCTGGATTCTAGGGATGACTGAAGCTTTCTTT.

This clone was observed a few times. The chain couples TRBV28 to TRBJ2-1; perhaps TRBD1 as D (5 bases). This CDR3 comprises 15 residues. V lost 10 bases, J lost 2 bases, and 18 bases lay in between. CDR1 is MDHEN and CDR2 is SYDVKM in the germline V gene. CDR3 loop: CATPRRQTAYNEQFF. CDR3 in DNA: TGTGCCACCCCCCGCCGCCAGACAGCCTACAATGAGCAGTTCTTC.

The rearrangement joins TRBV11-3 to TRBJ2-1, with D unclear. CDR1 SGHNT and CDR2 YENEEA come from the germline V gene. V lost 3 bases, J lost 0 bases, and 6 bases lay in between. This CDR3 is built from 14 residues. The CDR3 sequence: CASSFQSSYNEQFF. The CDR3 DNA is TGTGCCAGCAGCTTCCAGAGCTCCTACAATGAGCAGTTCTTC.

The gene calls are TRBV19 and TRBJ2-7, with D possibly being TRBD1 (6 bases). Germline V gives CDR1 LNHDA, CDR2 SQIVND (reference sequence). This CDR3 spans 13 amino acids. The V end was cut by 4 bases, the J end by 4 bases, with 11 bases between. This CDR3 is CASSREQGYEQYF. For the CDR3, the DNA is TGTGCCAGTAGTAGAGAACAGGGTTACGAGCAGTACTTC. Using reference TRBV19 and TRBJ2-7 for the parts outside the CDR3, the full variable domain is DGGITQSPKYLFRKEGQNVTLSCEQNLNHDAMYWYRQDPGQGLRLIYYSQIVNDFQKGDIAEGYSVSREKKESFPLTVTSAQKNPTAFYLCASSREQGYEQYFGPGTRLTVT.

V gene TRBV30 combines with J gene TRBJ1-1; 7 bases map to TRBD1. This CDR3 region has 15 residues. Trimming removed 5 bases from V and 1 base from J; junction bases left unmatched: 10. Germline CDR1 GTSNPN, CDR2 SVGIG (reference sequence). DNA for the CDR3: TGTGCCTGGCGATCCACCGGGACAGCGAACACTGAAGCTTTCTTT. Its protein product is CAWRSTGTANTEAFF.